This T cell receptor beta chain was found in a study of blood T cell repertoires in COVID-19. Overall study: Researchers got acute and convalescent COVID-19 samples from the United States, Italy and Spain. From T cells, B-cell-depleted T cells, or PBMCs came the material, which was cDNA or gDNA.

In the authors' workflow: Amplification from reference gene primers served as the basis for estimated nucleated cell counts. The repertoire was sequenced with immunoSEQ multiplex PCR; TCRdb's copy has only in-frame clones and lacks some. The DNA gave D and trimming, while V, J and clone size come from that table. This sample carries around 300,000 clones, 80% to 90% of them seen once, and the ten largest clones take 1%. The CDR3 length is 19 residues. CDR1 and CDR2 (germline): SGHDN, FVKESK. Deletions cut 0 bases from V and 0 bases from J, with 21 bases between. The chain combines TRBV14 with TRBJ2-7, with D possibly matching TRBD1 (7 bases). The clonotype was recovered from a man between 45 and 60 years old with active or convalescent COVID-19. Input material: peripheral blood. The CDR3 bases are TGTGCCAGCAGCCAAGATCTTCTGGGGCAGGGGGGACTCTCCTACGAGCAGTACTTC. This encodes CASSQDLLGQGGLSYEQYF.